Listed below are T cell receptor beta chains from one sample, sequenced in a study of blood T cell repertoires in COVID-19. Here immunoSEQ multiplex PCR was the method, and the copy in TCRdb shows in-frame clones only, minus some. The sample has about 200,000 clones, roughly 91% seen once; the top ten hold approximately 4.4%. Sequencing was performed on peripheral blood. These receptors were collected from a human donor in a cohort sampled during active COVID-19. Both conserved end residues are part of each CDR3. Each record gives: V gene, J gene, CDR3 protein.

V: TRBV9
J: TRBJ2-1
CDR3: CASSVASGHNNEQFF

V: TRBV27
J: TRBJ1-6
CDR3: CASTLGPGQGKSSYNSPLHF

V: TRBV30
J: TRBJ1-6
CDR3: CAWTSTGHIYNSPLHF

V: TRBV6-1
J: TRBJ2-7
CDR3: CASSEEGGGSYEQYF

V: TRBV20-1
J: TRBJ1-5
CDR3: CSASRAGNSNQPQHF

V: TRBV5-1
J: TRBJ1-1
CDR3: CASSVYRGNTEAFF

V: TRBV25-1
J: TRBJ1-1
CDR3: CASSLGQGNFF

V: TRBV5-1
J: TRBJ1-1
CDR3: CASSRGSGTDLEWNTEAFF

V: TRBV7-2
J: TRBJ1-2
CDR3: CASSPYRINYGYTF

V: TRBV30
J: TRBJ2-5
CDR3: CAWTIAGRETQYF

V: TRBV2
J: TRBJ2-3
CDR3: CASRQVADTQYF